Detailed here is one T cell receptor (beta chain). The data were obtained in a study of blood T cell repertoires in COVID-19. Authors' processing steps: Counts of nucleated cells, estimated from reference gene primer amplification, were obtained. Clones were read by immunoSEQ multiplex PCR, and TCRdb kept only the in-frame ones, dropping some. V, J and clone size were drawn from that table, and D and trimming were deduced from the DNA. Of 90,000 or so clones listed, about 89% were seen once; the top ten hold roughly a sixth. V was shortened by 7 bases and J by 2 bases, with 11 bases between the two germline ends. The CDR3 loop spans 13 amino acids.

The gene calls are TRBV12-3 or TRBV12-4 and TRBJ1-1; D unresolved. The sequenced sample was peripheral blood. This TCR came from a human donor in a cohort sampled during active COVID-19. DNA of the CDR3: TGTGCCAGCACCCCGATGGGCAACACTGAAGCTTTCTTT. Translating gives CASTPMGNTEAFF.